The sequence of this TCR beta chain was determined in a study of cytomegalovirus exposure and HLA in healthy donors. Clones were read by immunoSEQ multiplex PCR, and TCRdb kept only the in-frame ones, dropping some. The table records some 110,000 clones, approximately 90% of them present only once. Points on this clone: Its antigen is as yet unknown. At one end the junction does not follow the germline gene, possibly because of a read error.

Study-wide points: In vitro experiments confirmed that a few CMV-associated chains were specific for CMV antigens. Rarity characterized most TCR sequences, yet some public TCRs appeared in many donors. Cytomegalovirus-associated status was assigned to around 160 TCR beta chains.

The CDR3 spans 14 residues. Germline loops: CDR1 SGHDT, CDR2 YYEEEE. The receptor was isolated from a woman younger than 30 in good health and CMV-seropositive. The sample consisted of PBMCs. The genes are TRBV5-6 and TRBJ1-1; 8 bases are shared with TRBD1. CDR3 coding DNA: TGTGCCAGCAGTTTGGACAGGGTGAACACTGAAGCTTTCTTT. This codes for CASSLDRVNTEAFF.